The 10 T cell receptor beta chains listed next were all sequenced from one sample in a study of T cells after posttransplantation cyclophosphamide. Profiling relied on immunoSEQ multiplex PCR, and the TCRdb table lists in-frame clones only, not all of them. Here the sample spans some 21,000 clones, approximately 98% being singletons. The sequencing sample was made of naive CD8+ T cells sorted from PBMCs. The receptors derive from a man in his forties in good health, CMV-negative, and a related stem cell transplant donor.

The chain carries TRBV27 and TRBJ2-7; TRBD1 matches at 11 bases. Germline V CDR1 and CDR2: MNHEY, SMNVEV (reference sequence). The CDR3 consists of 14 residues. The J segment lost 6 bases and the V segment lost 4 bases, leaving 5 bases of the junction unmatched. Here the CDR3 reads CASSWDRGRTEQYF. The CDR3 DNA reads as TGTGCCAGCAGTTGGGACAGGGGGAGGACCGAGCAGTACTTC.

The chain recombines TRBV6-5 with TRBJ2-7; D unclear. Looked up from germline, CDR1 is MNHEY and CDR2 is SVGAGI. V shed 0 bases and J shed 5 bases, with 11 bases lying between them. The CDR3 contains 14 residues. The DNA of the CDR3 is TGTGCCAGCAGTTACTCGACAAGAGTGCACGAGCAGTACTTC. Translating gives CASSYSTRVHEQYF.

This chain joins TRBV7-2 and TRBJ1-1, with D tentatively TRBD1 (6 bases). Germline V gene data show CDR1 as SGHTA and CDR2 as FQGNSA. Trimming cost V 3 bases and J 5 bases, with 13 bases left between them. CDR3 length equals 14 residues. The DNA of the CDR3 is TGTGCCAGCAGCTTCATTTGGGGGCATACTGAAGCTTTCTTT. This gives the protein CASSFIWGHTEAFF.

The DNA of the CDR3 is TGTGCCAGCAGCTTGGACCAGGGACAGCTTTCGCCGGTCTACGAGCAGTACTTC. Translation: CASSLDQGQLSPVYEQYF. J is TRBJ2-7 and V is TRBV5-6; 7 positions match TRBD1. The V gene end was trimmed by 0 bases and the J gene end by 3 bases; junction bases not matched to a gene: 15. The CDR3 runs 18 residues. The V gene's germline CDR1 is SGHDT and CDR2 YYEEEE.

V usage is TRBV7-8 and J usage is TRBJ1-1; 9 nucleotides match TRBD1. Looked up from germline, CDR1 is SGHVS and CDR2 is FQNEAQ. Unmatched junction bases numbered 8, after V lost 6 bases and J lost 6 bases. The CDR3 is made up of 14 amino acids. Here the CDR3 DNA reads TGTGCCAGCAGACATTCGGGACAGGGCCCTGAAGCTTTCTTT. Its translation is CASRHSGQGPEAFF.

V and J are TRBV19 and TRBJ1-2, with D unresolved. Germline-derived CDR1 and CDR2 are LNHDA and SQIVND (reference sequence). CDR3 length: 14 residues. V was pared by 8 bases and J by 1 base, with 14 bases between. The CDR3 loop is CASSGGGNNYGYTF. The CDR3 region has the DNA TGTGCCAGTTCCGGCGGAGGGAATAACTATGGCTACACCTTC.

This chain uses TRBV30 with TRBJ1-4; D possibly corresponds to TRBD1 (6 bases). The CDR3 spans 15 residues. Looked up from germline, CDR1 is GTSNPN and CDR2 is SVGIG (reference sequence). Trimming left V 2 bases short and J 4 bases short, with 14 bases between. CDR3 sequence: CAWSRSGQLNEKLFF. As DNA, the CDR3 is TGTGCCTGGAGTAGATCAGGACAGCTTAATGAAAAACTGTTTTTT.

The chain combines TRBV9 with TRBJ1-1, with a tentative D call TRBD1 (6 bases). CDR1 and CDR2 from the germline V gene are SGDLS and YYNGEE. The CDR3 covers 18 residues. Trimming took 0 bases from V and 2 from J, leaving 20 bases between them. The CDR3 region has the DNA TGTGCCAGCAGCGTAGGAAGAGGGGGGGGAGGAGTAAACACTGAAGCTTTCTTT. This sequence encodes CASSVGRGGGGVNTEAFF.

This chain connects TRBV5-4 to TRBJ2-1; 8 bases align to TRBD2. The CDR3 has 14 amino acids. Per the germline V gene, CDR1 is SGHNT and CDR2 is YYREEE (reference sequence). Trimming removed 6 bases from V and 11 bases from J; junction bases left unmatched: 13. The CDR3 spells CASNRGTRGRKQFF. DNA for the CDR3: TGTGCCAGCAACCGCGGGACTAGGGGCCGCAAGCAGTTCTTC.

The V and J genes are TRBV9 and TRBJ2-1; perhaps TRBD1 as D (5 bases). The germline V gene encodes CDR1 SGDLS and CDR2 YYNGEE. V lost 2 bases to trimming and J lost 7 bases, with 10 bases between them. The CDR3 loop spans 13 amino acids. The DNA for the CDR3 is TGTGCCAGCAGCGTCGGAAGGGGAAATGAGCAGTTCTTC. This encodes CASSVGRGNEQFF.